Shown below are 29 T cell receptor beta chains from a single sample sequenced in a study of blood T cell repertoires in COVID-19. This table comes from immunoSEQ multiplex PCR, and its TCRdb copy is limited to in-frame clones, with some not included. The sample lists roughly 90,000 clones, 70% to 80% occurring once. The sample consisted of peripheral blood. The receptors derive from a human donor in a cohort sampled during active COVID-19.

This sequence joins TRBV5-1 and TRBJ2-1; maybe TRBD2 (5 bases). CDR1 is SGHRS and CDR2 is YFSETQ in the germline V gene. Trimming left V 3 bases short and J 7 bases short, with 17 bases between. This CDR3 has 15 residues. The CDR3 loop is CASSWRQGGKNEQFF. The CDR3 DNA reads as TGCGCCAGCAGCTGGAGACAAGGAGGAAAGAATGAGCAGTTCTTC.

The chain has TRBV6-1 and TRBJ2-1; perhaps TRBD2 as D (6 bases). The CDR3 sequence is 16 residues long. V was clipped by 3 bases and J by 3 bases, with 15 bases between them. Germline V gene lookup returns CDR1 MNHNS and CDR2 SASEGT. CDR3 in DNA: TGTGCCAGCAGTGACCTGCGGAGGGGACTCTACAATGAGCAGTTCTTC. Translated, it gives CASSDLRRGLYNEQFF.

This clone was detected only once. V and J are TRBV5-4 and TRBJ2-7; a weak D match, TRBD1 (5 bases). The CDR3 runs to 17 residues. Germline V CDR1 and CDR2: SGHNT, YYREEE (reference sequence). V lost 4 bases and J 5 bases, leaving 25 bases between the germline ends. The DNA for the CDR3 is TGTGCCAGCAGCCCAATGACCGAAGGGGCCCCTTTAAACGAGCAGTACTTC. It encodes CASSPMTEGAPLNEQYF.

This clone was detected ten times or more. The chain carries TRBV7-9 and TRBJ1-5; D is possibly TRBD1 (5 bases). Germline loops: CDR1 SEHNR, CDR2 FQNEAQ (reference sequence). There are 15 residues in the CDR3. With 0 bases removed from V and 3 bases from J, the gap between germline ends came to 9 bases. CDR3: CASSLAGADNQPQHF. The CDR3 DNA follows: TGTGCCAGCAGCTTAGCAGGGGCGGACAATCAGCCCCAGCATTTT.

The chain uses TRBV5-1 and TRBJ1-1; 7 bases are shared with TRBD1. This CDR3 contains 15 residues. Germline assignment: CDR1 SGHRS and CDR2 YFSETQ. V trimming: 0 bases; J trimming: 0 bases; junction bases outside the gene matches: 2. In DNA form, the CDR3 reads TGCGCCAGCAGCTTGGGGGGGACAGTGAACACTGAAGCTTTCTTT. Protein sequence: CASSLGGTVNTEAFF.

The J gene is TRBJ1-4, the V gene TRBV6-5, with D unclear. Per the germline V gene, CDR1 is MNHEY and CDR2 is SVGAGI. The CDR3 totals 15 residues. V gave up 6 bases and J gave up 10 bases, with 21 bases separating them. The CDR3 DNA follows: TGTGCCAGCAGACCCTCGGAGACGTCGAGTGGAAAACTGTTTTTT. Its translation is CASRPSETSSGKLFF.

The chain combines TRBV7-3 with TRBJ2-7; 7 bases are a match to TRBD1. Germline CDR1 and CDR2: SGHTA and FQGTGA. This CDR3 is built from 14 residues. With 5 bases clipped from V and 2 bases from J, the junction kept 6 bases outside the gene matches. In DNA form, the CDR3 reads TGTGCCAGCAGCCAAACCGGGACAGCCTACGAGCAGTACTTC. Translation gives CASSQTGTAYEQYF.

The V and J genes are TRBV5-4 and TRBJ2-3; unclear D gene. This CDR3 comprises 17 residues. Germline V gene lookup returns CDR1 SGHNT and CDR2 YYREEE (reference sequence). Trimming pared 5 bases from V and 2 bases from J, leaving 21 bases between. CDR3 protein: CASSLEVGFPATDTQYF. CDR3 coding DNA: TGTGCCAGCAGTCTTGAGGTGGGTTTTCCCGCCACAGATACGCAGTATTTT.

The V gene is TRBV18, the J gene TRBJ1-2, with TRBD1 as a possible D gene (5 bases). Per the germline V gene, CDR1 is KGHSH and CDR2 is LQKENI. Trimming took off 6 bases at V and 8 bases at J, with 13 bases between the two ends. This CDR3 contains 12 residues. CDR3 residues: CASSDVGGGYTF. In DNA form, the CDR3 reads TGTGCCAGCTCGGACGTTGGGGGGGGCTACACCTTC.

V usage is TRBV20-1 and J usage is TRBJ2-1; possibly TRBD2 for D (5 bases). Trimming cost V 8 bases and J 5 bases, with 10 bases left between them. Germline assignment: CDR1 DFQATT and CDR2 SNEGSKA (reference sequence). The CDR3 length is 11 residues. CDR3 in DNA: TGCAGTTCTACTAGAGACAATGAGCAGTTCTTC. This codes for CSSTRDNEQFF.

This rearrangement joins TRBV18 to TRBJ2-7; 7 bases line up with TRBD1. After removal of 4 bases from V and 6 bases from J, the junction contained 6 bases not matched to a gene. Germline lookup yields CDR1 KGHSH and CDR2 LQKENI. This CDR3 has 13 amino acids. Written as DNA, the CDR3 is TGTGCCAGCTCACTAACTCAGGGGGTCGAGCAGTACTTC. This codes for CASSLTQGVEQYF. Full variable domain (remainder filled in from reference TRBV18 and TRBJ2-7): NAGVMQNPRHLVRRRGQEARLRCSPMKGHSHVYWYRQLPEEGLKFMVYLQKENIIDESGMPKERFSAEFPKEGPSILRIQQVVRGDSAAYFCASSLTQGVEQYFGPGTRLTVT.

This CDR3 reads CASSLRGPRAYNEQFF. The CDR3 DNA sequence: TGTGCCAGCAGCCTCAGGGGACCCAGGGCCTACAATGAGCAGTTCTTC. This chain uses TRBV3-1 (or the pseudogene TRBV3-2) with TRBJ2-1; possibly TRBD1 for D (6 bases). Per the germline V gene, CDR1 is LGHDT and CDR2 is YNNKEL (reference sequence). The CDR3 contains 16 residues. V gave up 4 bases and J gave up 2 bases, with 15 bases separating them.

The rearrangement joins TRBV2 to TRBJ1-5; tentative D call: TRBD1 (6 bases). V was clipped by 6 bases and J by 9 bases, with 18 bases between them. Looked up from germline, CDR1 is SNHLY and CDR2 is FYNNEI. The CDR3 spans 14 residues. CDR3 sequence: CASSLTGLIMPQHF. In DNA, the CDR3 is TGTGCCAGCAGCCTGACAGGTTTGATCATGCCCCAGCATTTT.

V usage is TRBV5-1 and J usage is TRBJ2-3, with D possibly TRBD1 on 5 matching bases. There are 13 residues in the CDR3. Trimming cost V 5 bases and J 0 bases, with 7 bases left between them. The germline CDR1 and CDR2 sequences are SGHRS and YFSETQ. The CDR3 sequence is CASRRGSTDTQYF. The CDR3 bases are TGCGCCAGCAGAAGGGGCAGCACAGATACGCAGTATTTT.

The gene calls are TRBV28 and TRBJ2-7, with 11 positions matching TRBD2. This CDR3 spans 15 amino acids. Germline V CDR1 and CDR2: MDHEN, SYDVKM. Germline trimming cut 7 bases from V and 0 bases from J; bases unmatched to any gene: 5. CDR3 protein: CASTRLAGGSYEQYF. CDR3 bases: TGTGCCAGCACCAGGCTAGCGGGGGGCTCCTACGAGCAGTACTTC.

The genes are TRBV27 and TRBJ2-2; TRBD2 agrees at 11 bases. J was trimmed by 5 bases and V by 5 bases; bases with no gene match: 7. Per germline, CDR1 MNHEY and CDR2 SMNVEV (reference sequence). This CDR3 comprises 16 residues. The CDR3 coding sequence is TGTGCCAGCAGTCGACTAGCGGGGAGACGGACCGGGGAGCTGTTTTTT. The encoded protein is CASSRLAGRRTGELFF.

The chain couples TRBV10-3 to TRBJ2-1; TRBD2 agrees at 11 bases. Germline trimming cut 4 bases from V and 0 bases from J; bases unmatched to any gene: 5. This CDR3 is 17 amino acids long. CDR1 and CDR2 (germline): ENHRY, SYGVKD. The CDR3 DNA follows: TGTGCCATCAGTGGGGATAGCGGGAGGGTCTCCTACAATGAGCAGTTCTTC. Its protein is CAISGDSGRVSYNEQFF.

The chain uses TRBV30 and TRBJ1-5, with 9 bases fitting TRBD1. Germline values: CDR1 GTSNPN, CDR2 SVGIG (reference sequence). The CDR3 is 13 amino acids. J lost 9 bases, V lost 5 bases, and 8 bases had no gene match. This CDR3 reads CAWGDRAIGPQHF. The DNA for the CDR3 is TGTGCCTGGGGGGACAGGGCTATAGGGCCCCAGCATTTT.

The chain employs TRBV5-6 and TRBJ2-1; 8 bases match TRBD2. The J segment lost 3 bases and the V segment lost 0 bases, leaving 5 bases of the junction unmatched. Germline lookup yields CDR1 SGHDT and CDR2 YYEEEE. The CDR3 consists of 16 residues. This CDR3 reads CASSLALAGGYNEQFF. The CDR3 region has the DNA TGTGCCAGCAGCTTGGCCCTAGCGGGTGGCTACAATGAGCAGTTCTTC. The full variable domain, in which reference TRBV5-6 and TRBJ2-1 provide the parts outside the CDR3, is DAGVTQSPTHLIKTRGQQVTLRCSPKSGHDTVSWYQQALGQGPQFIFQYYEEEERQRGNFPDRFSGHQFPNYSSELNVNALLLGDSALYLCASSLALAGGYNEQFFGPGTRLTVL.

The V and J genes are TRBV21-1 and TRBJ2-3; the D call TRBD1 from the table was never checked on the DNA. TRBV21-1 counts as a pseudogene. The CDR3 is made up of 20 amino acids. The CDR3 reads CASGKFDRDRPSPTGDTQYF. The CDR3 region has the DNA TGTGCCAGCGGCAAATTTGACCGAGACAGGCCTAGTCCGACGGGAGATACGCAGTATTTT.

V gene TRBV28 combines with J gene TRBJ2-7; 11 bases agree with TRBD2. With V trimmed by 7 bases and J by 2 bases, 7 bases remained unmatched. This CDR3 has 15 residues. CDR1 is MDHEN, CDR2 SYDVKM, per germline. The CDR3 bases are TGTGCCAGCACCCAGAGACTAGCGGGACCCTACGAGCAGTACTTC. Protein product: CASTQRLAGPYEQYF.

The V gene is TRBV4-1, the J gene TRBJ2-1, with D perhaps matching TRBD1 (6 bases). Trimming took 1 base from V and 7 from J, leaving 11 bases between them. This CDR3 contains 14 residues. Germline V lookup: CDR1 MGHRA, CDR2 YSYEKL. The CDR3 DNA reads as TGCGCCAGCAGCCAAGGGGGGCTAGAAAATGAGCAGTTCTTC. It encodes CASSQGGLENEQFF.

This clone was detected once. This chain links TRBV2 with TRBJ2-7; TRBD1 matches at 7 bases. This CDR3 is built from 15 residues. Germline loops: CDR1 SNHLY, CDR2 FYNNEI. The ends lost 6 bases at V and 2 bases at J; junction bases unmatched: 10. As DNA, the CDR3 is TGTGCCAGCAGCGGTCCCGGGACAGTTCCCTACGAGCAGTACTTC. Translating it yields CASSGPGTVPYEQYF.

This sequence joins TRBV6-5 and TRBJ1-1; D is possibly TRBD1 (6 bases). The CDR3 spans 13 residues. Trimming removed 10 bases at V and 1 base at J, with 13 bases between. Germline V gene lookup returns CDR1 MNHEY and CDR2 SVGAGI. Here the CDR3 reads CAIQGRANTEAFF. The CDR3 bases are TGTGCCATCCAGGGGCGGGCGAACACTGAAGCTTTCTTT.

This rearrangement joins TRBV28 to TRBJ2-5; 8 nucleotides agree with TRBD2. The CDR3 is 14 amino acids. CDR1 MDHEN and CDR2 SYDVKM come from the germline V gene. Trimming took 6 bases from V and 4 from J; bases not matched to a gene: 7. The CDR3 spells CASSRGGSGETQYF. The CDR3 bases are TGTGCCAGCAGCCGGGGGGGGTCCGGAGAGACCCAGTACTTC.

The chain joins TRBV7-3 to TRBJ2-1, with TRBD1 matching over 9 bases. The CDR3 contains 16 residues. Looked up from germline, CDR1 is SGHTA and CDR2 is FQGTGA. The J segment lost 6 bases and the V segment lost 2 bases, leaving 8 bases of the junction unmatched. In DNA form, the CDR3 reads TGTGCCAGCAGCTTATTTGGGGACAGGGTCAGCAATGAGCAGTTCTTC. Translating gives CASSLFGDRVSNEQFF.

The chain joins TRBV27 to TRBJ2-1; 7 nucleotides agree with TRBD1. The CDR3 is made up of 16 amino acids. The V gene's germline CDR1 is MNHEY and CDR2 SMNVEV (reference sequence). V shed 0 bases and J 4 bases; nucleotides not matched to a gene: 6. The CDR3 loop is CASSLSTGAQYNEQFF. The CDR3 nucleotides read TGTGCCAGCAGTTTATCCACAGGGGCCCAGTACAATGAGCAGTTCTTC.

The chain combines TRBV25-1 with TRBJ2-5, with D tentatively TRBD1 (6 bases). Trimming removed 7 bases from V and 3 bases from J, with 12 bases in between. The length of the CDR3 is 13 residues. The V gene's germline CDR1 is MGHDK and CDR2 SYGVNS. The CDR3 sequence: CASTGTPKETQYF. CDR3 DNA sequence: TGTGCCAGCACCGGGACACCGAAAGAGACCCAGTACTTC.

Remarks on this clone: In the same sample, other DNA sequences code for this CDR3. This chain joins TRBV5-1 and TRBJ2-1, with 13 bases fitting TRBD2. This CDR3 is built from 15 residues. In germline, CDR1 is SGHRS, CDR2 YFSETQ. V trimming: 4 bases; J trimming: 5 bases; junction bases outside the gene matches: 3. CDR3 bases: TGCGCCAGCAGCCCGGGACTAGCGGGGAACAATGAGCAGTTCTTC. Translated, it gives CASSPGLAGNNEQFF.